Sequencing of this T cell receptor beta chain was carried out in a study of shared clonotypes between healthy human individuals. Study-level points and caveats: Non-shared clonotypes showed lower generation probabilities than clonotypes common to all four donors.

Only CD45RO-negative cells positively selected for CCR7 counted as naive CD8 cells, so terminally differentiated effector memory CD45RA+ cells were excluded. The method was immunoSEQ multiplex PCR; TCRdb's version includes in-frame clones alone and lacks a portion of them. The data show about 2 million clones, roughly 94% seen once. The CDR3 totals 16 residues. With 4 bases removed from V and 0 bases from J, the gap between germline ends came to 13 bases. The germline CDR1 and CDR2 sequences are SGHVS and FQNEAQ. Concerning this clone itself: The antigen remains undetermined.

The specimen sequenced was naive CD8+ T cells sorted from blood. This TCR came from a young man in good health. The rearrangement links TRBV7-8 to TRBJ1-3; TRBD1 might be the D (5 bases). DNA for the CDR3: TGTGCCAGCAGCTATGGGCAGGGCTACTCTGGAAACACCATATATTTT. Its translation is CASSYGQGYSGNTIYF.